This TCR beta chain was captured by sequencing in a study of CD8+ T cells in alopecia areata. RNA was isolated and reverse transcribed to cDNA, the sequencing template. Measured with immunoSEQ multiplex PCR; TCRdb has only the in-frame clones, and not every one. This sample yields approximately 170,000 clones, of which around three fifths are seen a single time; 13% to 15% belongs to the top ten. The treatment denotes: oral pan-JAK inhibitor, 5-10 mg twice daily. CDR1 MNHEY and CDR2 SMNVEV come from the germline V gene (reference sequence). The CDR3 loop spans 14 amino acids. The ends were cut back, 8 bases at V and 5 bases at J, with 18 bases in the middle.

This clonotype originated in a human donor with alopecia areata. Source: CD4+ T cells sorted from blood, taken at week 24, from a patient treated with tofacitinib. The chain carries TRBV27 and TRBJ2-5; no definite D call. The CDR3 nucleotides read TGTGCCAGCTCTAAGACGGCGCTCAAGGAGACCCAGTACTTC. Encoded protein: CASSKTALKETQYF.